A selection of T cell receptor beta chains follows, all from one sample in a study of blood T cell repertoires in COVID-19. Clones were sequenced by immunoSEQ multiplex PCR, and TCRdb holds only the in-frame ones, with some missing. This sample carries 400,000 to 450,000 clones, about nine tenths of them seen once, and the ten largest clones take around 1.4%. Material for sequencing was peripheral blood. The receptors come from a woman aged 25 to 45 with active or convalescent COVID-19. Both conserved end residues are part of each CDR3. The order of the fields is V gene, clone size, CDR3 length, D gene, J gene, CDR3 DNA, CDR3 protein. A D gene is named only where the DNA matches it firmly. Clone size is given for some rows only: seen once, a few or many times, or a class if the clone is expanded.

v_call: TRBV27; clone_size: -; cdr3_length: 16; d_call: TRBD1; j_call: TRBJ1-4; cdr3_nt: TGTGCCAGCAGTTCGTACAGACAGGGGCCTAATGAAAAACTGTTTTTT; cdr3_aa: CASSSYRQGPNEKLFF
v_call: TRBV14; clone_size: few; cdr3_length: 15; d_call: TRBD1; j_call: TRBJ2-1; cdr3_nt: TGTGCCAGCAGCCAATGGACAGGGGGAGTCGATGAGCAGTTCTTC; cdr3_aa: CASSQWTGGVDEQFF
v_call: TRBV5-1; clone_size: -; cdr3_length: 14; d_call: -; j_call: TRBJ2-1; cdr3_nt: TGCGCCAGCAGCTTATCCCGGCGGGACAATGAGCAGTTCTTC; cdr3_aa: CASSLSRRDNEQFF
v_call: TRBV6-5; clone_size: -; cdr3_length: 16; d_call: TRBD2; j_call: TRBJ2-1; cdr3_nt: TGTGCCAGCAGTTACGGCCTAGCGGGGGGGCCTACTGAGCAGTTCTTC; cdr3_aa: CASSYGLAGGPTEQFF
v_call: TRBV15; clone_size: -; cdr3_length: 17; d_call: -; j_call: TRBJ2-5; cdr3_nt: TGTGCCACCAGCAGAGATCGGTTTGGCGCGACAGAAGAGACCCAGTACTTC; cdr3_aa: CATSRDRFGATEETQYF
v_call: TRBV3-1/TRBV3-2; clone_size: -; cdr3_length: 14; d_call: -; j_call: TRBJ2-5; cdr3_nt: TGTGCCAGCAGCCAAGGGTACAGTTGGGAGACCCAGTACTTC; cdr3_aa: CASSQGYSWETQYF
v_call: TRBV7-9; clone_size: -; cdr3_length: 13; d_call: -; j_call: TRBJ1-4; cdr3_nt: TGTGCCAGCAGCCGTGACTGGTCCGAAAAACTGTTTTTT; cdr3_aa: CASSRDWSEKLFF
v_call: TRBV19; clone_size: -; cdr3_length: 12; d_call: -; j_call: TRBJ2-1; cdr3_nt: TGTGCCACCAGACAGAATCATCCTGAGCAGTTCTTC; cdr3_aa: CATRQNHPEQFF
v_call: TRBV21-1; clone_size: few; cdr3_length: 16; d_call: -; j_call: TRBJ1-6; cdr3_nt: TGTGCCAGCAGCACTAGACGGAGCTCCTATAATTCACCCCTCCACTTT; cdr3_aa: CASSTRRSSYNSPLHF
v_call: TRBV9; clone_size: -; cdr3_length: 14; d_call: TRBD1; j_call: TRBJ1-1; cdr3_nt: TGTGCCAGCAGCTTGACAGGGGGCGGGACTGAAGCTTTCTTT; cdr3_aa: CASSLTGGGTEAFF
v_call: TRBV19; clone_size: -; cdr3_length: 16; d_call: -; j_call: TRBJ1-5; cdr3_nt: TGTGCCAGTTGTCCTTCCGGGACATTCCTAAATCAGCCCCAGCATTTT; cdr3_aa: CASCPSGTFLNQPQHF
v_call: TRBV7-9; clone_size: few; cdr3_length: 15; d_call: TRBD1; j_call: TRBJ2-7; cdr3_nt: TGTGCCAGCAGCTCACCGACAGGGTCTATTGACGAGCAGTACTTC; cdr3_aa: CASSSPTGSIDEQYF
v_call: TRBV19; clone_size: -; cdr3_length: 15; d_call: TRBD1; j_call: TRBJ2-5; cdr3_nt: TGTGCCAGTAGTGGGACAACAGGGGCGCCGGAGACCCAGTACTTC; cdr3_aa: CASSGTTGAPETQYF
v_call: TRBV6-6; clone_size: -; cdr3_length: 15; d_call: -; j_call: TRBJ2-2; cdr3_nt: TGTGCCAGCAGTCCGATCCGGGGGTACACCGGGGAGCTGTTTTTT; cdr3_aa: CASSPIRGYTGELFF
v_call: TRBV7-9; clone_size: few; cdr3_length: 15; d_call: -; j_call: TRBJ1-1; cdr3_nt: TGTGCCAGCAGCTCCGCGACAGACCTGAACACTGAAGCTTTCTTT; cdr3_aa: CASSSATDLNTEAFF
v_call: TRBV5-4; clone_size: -; cdr3_length: 15; d_call: TRBD1; j_call: TRBJ2-7; cdr3_nt: TGTGCCAGCAGCCGGGGACAGGGGGAATCCTACGAGCAGTACTTC; cdr3_aa: CASSRGQGESYEQYF
v_call: TRBV7-9; clone_size: -; cdr3_length: 15; d_call: -; j_call: TRBJ1-3; cdr3_nt: TGTGCCAGCAGTTTCCCACAGGCCTCTGGAAACACCATATATTTT; cdr3_aa: CASSFPQASGNTIYF
v_call: TRBV19; clone_size: -; cdr3_length: 11; d_call: -; j_call: TRBJ1-2; cdr3_nt: TGTGCCAGTAATGCGGGAAGTGGCTACACCTTC; cdr3_aa: CASNAGSGYTF
v_call: TRBV6-5; clone_size: -; cdr3_length: 15; d_call: -; j_call: TRBJ1-5; cdr3_nt: TGTGCCAGCAGGGGAGGTTGGATCCCCAATCAGCCCCAGCATTTT; cdr3_aa: CASRGGWIPNQPQHF
v_call: TRBV10-3; clone_size: -; cdr3_length: 14; d_call: TRBD1; j_call: TRBJ1-1; cdr3_nt: TGTGCCATCAGAGGACAGGGGGCAGGAACTGAAGCTTTCTTT; cdr3_aa: CAIRGQGAGTEAFF
v_call: TRBV19; clone_size: -; cdr3_length: 13; d_call: -; j_call: TRBJ1-2; cdr3_nt: TGTGCCAGTAGTATTAGCAGTAACTATGGCTACACCTTC; cdr3_aa: CASSISSNYGYTF
v_call: TRBV2; clone_size: -; cdr3_length: 15; d_call: TRBD1; j_call: TRBJ2-7; cdr3_nt: TGTGCCAGCAGTGAAGCGGGGACAGATCTCTACGAGCAGTACTTC; cdr3_aa: CASSEAGTDLYEQYF